This is a list of T cell receptor beta chains from one sample in a study of blood T cells in healthy people across ages. TCRdb fed the 5' RACE reads into MiXCR, producing one record per CDR3 protein. Among about 1.7 million distinct CDR3 sequences listed, 28% were seen once. Sequenced: blood. Receptor source: a woman aged 25 to 39 in good health. Each CDR3 is given with its conserved first and last residue. A D gene is named only where the DNA matches it firmly. Size tells how often a clone was seen (once, few, many) or the class of an expanded clone, and some rows leave it out.

NA,NA,TRBV3-1,TRBJ2-7,TGTGCCAGCAGCCCTTCGGGGGCAAGCACCTACGAGCAGTACTTC,CASSPSGASTYEQYF
TRBD1,NA,TRBV29-1,TRBJ2-5,TGCAGCGGATCCGGGACAGGGGATCCAGAGACCCAGTACTTC,CSGSGTGDPETQYF
TRBD2,NA,TRBV20-1,TRBJ2-3,TGCAGTGCTGACTCTCGGGCGGGAGCCACAGATACGCAGTATTTT,CSADSRAGATDTQYF
NA,few,TRBV4-3,TRBJ1-4,TGCGCCAGCAGCCAATTGGCAGGGGTACCCTATGAAAAACTGTTTTTT,CASSQLAGVPYEKLFF
NA,many,TRBV11-2,TRBJ1-2,TGTGCCAGCAGCCGTGAGGGACGGACCTATGGCTACACCTTC,CASSREGRTYGYTF
NA,NA,TRBV5-5,TRBJ2-5,TGTGCCAGCAGGGCAGGGGGGTCCATAGAGACCCAGTACTTC,CASRAGGSIETQYF
NA,many,TRBV7-2,TRBJ1-2,TGTGCCAGCAGTTCCACAGGGTTCGGCTACACCTTC,CASSSTGFGYTF
NA,many,TRBV5-1,TRBJ2-7,TGCGCCAGCAGCGAGGTTAGCTCCTACGAGCAGTACTTC,CASSEVSSYEQYF
NA,few,TRBV7-9,TRBJ1-2,TGTGCCAGCAGCTTAACCCAGGGGTCGGACTATGGCTACACCTTC,CASSLTQGSDYGYTF
NA,many,TRBV28,TRBJ2-4,TGTGCCAGCAGTTTATATAGCTACAGCAAGAAAAAAGCCAAAAACATTCAGTACTTC,CASSLYSYSKKKAKNIQYF